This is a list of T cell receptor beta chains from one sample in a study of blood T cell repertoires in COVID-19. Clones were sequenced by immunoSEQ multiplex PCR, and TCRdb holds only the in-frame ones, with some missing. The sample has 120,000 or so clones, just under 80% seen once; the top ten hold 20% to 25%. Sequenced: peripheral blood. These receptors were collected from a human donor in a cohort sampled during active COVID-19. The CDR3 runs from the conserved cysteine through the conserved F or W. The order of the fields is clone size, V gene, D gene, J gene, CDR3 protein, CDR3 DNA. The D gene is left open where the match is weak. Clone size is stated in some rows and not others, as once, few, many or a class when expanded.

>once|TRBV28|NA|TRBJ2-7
CASSSPVEGLNYEQYF
TGTGCCAGCAGTTCCCCTGTCGAGGGTCTGAACTACGAGCAGTACTTC
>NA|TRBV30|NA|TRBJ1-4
CAWSVPGEKLFF
TGTGCCTGGAGCGTGCCGGGTGAAAAACTGTTTTTT
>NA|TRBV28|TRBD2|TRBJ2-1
CASSPRLAGPGYEQFF
TGTGCCAGCAGTCCGAGACTAGCGGGGCCAGGCTATGAGCAGTTCTTC
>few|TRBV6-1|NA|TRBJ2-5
CASSEQGQETQYF
TGTGCCAGCAGTGAACAGGGTCAAGAGACCCAGTACTTC
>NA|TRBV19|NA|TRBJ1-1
CAPKRQSNTEAFF
TGTGCTCCGAAACGCCAGTCGAACACTGAAGCTTTCTTT
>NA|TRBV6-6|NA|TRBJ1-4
CASSYKGEPNEKLFF
TGTGCCAGCAGTTACAAGGGGGAACCTAATGAAAAACTGTTTTTT
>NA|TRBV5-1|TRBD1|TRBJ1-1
CASSSGQGYTEAFF
TGCGCCAGCAGCTCGGGACAGGGATACACTGAAGCTTTCTTT
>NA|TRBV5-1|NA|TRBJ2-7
CASARGDQYYEQYF
TGCGCCAGCGCCAGGGGGGATCAGTACTACGAGCAGTACTTC
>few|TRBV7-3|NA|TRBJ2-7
CASSLGLRGMDEQYF
TGTGCCAGCAGCCTGGGACTCCGGGGAATGGACGAGCAGTACTTC
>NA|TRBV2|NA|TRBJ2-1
CASAAGEQFF
TGTGCCAGCGCTGCGGGTGAGCAGTTCTTC
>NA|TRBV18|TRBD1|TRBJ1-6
CASSQSSGTGDGSPLHF
TGTGCCAGCTCGCAATCCTCCGGGACAGGGGACGGATCACCCCTCCACTTT
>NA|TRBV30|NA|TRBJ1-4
CAWRGIAGGINEKLFF
TGTGCCTGGAGAGGGATTGCGGGTGGGATTAATGAAAAACTGTTTTTT
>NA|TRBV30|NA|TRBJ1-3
CAWSVTGSTRGTIYF
TGTGCCTGGAGTGTAACGGGAAGTACCCGTGGGACCATATATTTT
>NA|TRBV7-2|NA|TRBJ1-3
CASSQIISGNTIYF
TGTGCCAGCAGCCAGATAATCTCTGGAAACACCATATATTTT
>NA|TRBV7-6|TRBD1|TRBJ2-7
CASSPLTGDYEQYF
TGTGCCAGCAGCCCGCTGACAGGGGACTACGAGCAGTACTTC
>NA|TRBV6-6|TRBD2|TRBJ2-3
CASSYGLAGGTDTQYF
TGTGCCAGCAGTTACGGACTAGCGGGAGGCACAGATACGCAGTATTTT
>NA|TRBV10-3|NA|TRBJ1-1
CAISGGTTGRAGSTEAFF
TGTGCCATCAGTGGAGGAACCACAGGGAGGGCAGGGAGCACTGAAGCTTTCTTT
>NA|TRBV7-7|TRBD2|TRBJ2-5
CASTQAGGPGETQYF
TGTGCCAGCACCCAGGCGGGAGGGCCAGGGGAGACCCAGTACTTC
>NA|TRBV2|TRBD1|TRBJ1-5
CASRVQGAGQPQHF
TGTGCCAGCAGGGTACAGGGGGCAGGTCAGCCCCAGCATTTT
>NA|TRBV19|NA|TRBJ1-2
CASSVQRTNYGYTF
TGTGCCAGTAGTGTTCAGAGGACTAATTATGGCTACACCTTC
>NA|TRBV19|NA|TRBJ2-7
CASVGGAYEQYF
TGTGCCAGTGTTGGAGGGGCCTACGAGCAGTACTTC
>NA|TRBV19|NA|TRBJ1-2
CASSDPGEGYGYTF
TGTGCCAGTAGTGACCCGGGGGAAGGCTATGGCTACACCTTC
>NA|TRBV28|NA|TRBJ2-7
CASKGEISNYEQYF
TGTGCCAGCAAGGGGGAAATTTCGAACTACGAGCAGTACTTC
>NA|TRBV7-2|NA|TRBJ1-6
CASSLGGTQNSPLHF
TGTGCCAGCAGCTTAGGGGGGACACAGAATTCACCCCTCCACTTT
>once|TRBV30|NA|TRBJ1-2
CAWSLQGSNYGYTF
TGTGCCTGGAGTCTCCAGGGCTCTAACTATGGCTACACCTTC
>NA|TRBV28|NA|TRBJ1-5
CASSSGNQPQHF
TGTGCCAGCAGTTCAGGCAATCAGCCCCAGCATTTT
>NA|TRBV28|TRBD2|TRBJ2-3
CASSPGLAVDTQYF
TGTGCCAGCAGCCCGGGACTAGCTGTAGATACGCAGTATTTT
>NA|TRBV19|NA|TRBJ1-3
CASSPRRSGNTIYF
TGTGCCAGTAGTCCTCGACGGAGTGGAAACACCATATATTTT
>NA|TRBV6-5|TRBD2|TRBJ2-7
CASSLSGELSYEQYF
TGTGCCAGCAGTTTAAGCGGGGAACTCTCCTACGAGCAGTACTTC
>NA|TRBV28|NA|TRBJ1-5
CASSLYAGGQGQPAGPQHF
TGTGCCAGCAGTTTATACGCGGGGGGGCAGGGGCAGCCGGCGGGTCCCCAGCATTTT
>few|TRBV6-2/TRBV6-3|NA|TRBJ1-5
CASSYRGGLVRQPQHF
TGTGCCAGCAGTTACCGTGGGGGCCTCGTACGGCAGCCCCAGCATTTT
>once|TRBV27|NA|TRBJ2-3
CASTGGFSTDTQYF
TGTGCCAGCACAGGCGGGTTCAGCACAGATACGCAGTATTTT
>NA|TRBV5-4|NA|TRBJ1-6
CASSAYGSNSPLHF
TGTGCCAGCAGCGCTTACGGGTCGAATTCACCCCTCCACTTT
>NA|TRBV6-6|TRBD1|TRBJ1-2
CASRDRDSGGYYGYTF
TGTGCCAGCAGGGACAGGGATTCCGGAGGATACTATGGCTACACCTTC
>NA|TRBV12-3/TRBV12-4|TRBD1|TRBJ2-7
CASSVRGLGEQYF
TGTGCCAGCAGTGTCAGGGGGCTCGGCGAGCAGTACTTC
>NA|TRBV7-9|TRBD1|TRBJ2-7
CASSPNQGAYEQYF
TGTGCCAGCAGCCCCAATCAGGGGGCCTACGAGCAGTACTTC
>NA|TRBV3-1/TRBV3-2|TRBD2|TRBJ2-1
CASSQTSGSNEQFF
TGTGCCAGCAGCCAAACTAGCGGGAGCAATGAGCAGTTCTTC
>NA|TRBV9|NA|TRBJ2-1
CASSARVGRGYGEQFF
TGTGCCAGCAGCGCTAGGGTCGGACGGGGTTACGGTGAGCAGTTCTTC
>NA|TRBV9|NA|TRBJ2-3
CASSLLSSVITDTQYF
TGTGCCAGCAGCTTATTGAGTTCGGTTATCACAGATACGCAGTATTTT
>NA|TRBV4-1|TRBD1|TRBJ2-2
CASSQTTGGNWAGELFF
TGCGCCAGCAGCCAAACGACAGGGGGCAATTGGGCCGGGGAGCTGTTTTTT
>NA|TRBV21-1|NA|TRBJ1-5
CASSNNKDRGQQGPIYSNQPQHF
TGTGCCAGCAGCAACAATAAAGATCGTGGGCAACAGGGCCCGATATATAGCAATCAGCCCCAGCATTTT
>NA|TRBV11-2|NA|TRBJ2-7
CASSFPPTGSYEQYF
TGTGCCAGCAGCTTCCCTCCGACAGGTTCCTACGAGCAGTACTTC